The clone carrying this T cell receptor beta chain was detected only a few times. Its matching antigen is unknown. The healthy adult donors were HIV-negative and reported no recent acute infections or vaccinations. Germline assignment: CDR1 SGDLS and CDR2 YYNGEE. The CDR3 is 13 residues long. V gave up 0 bases and J gave up 8 bases, with 11 bases separating them. The protocol was immunoSEQ multiplex PCR, while the TCRdb copy is restricted to in-frame clones and leaves out a portion. The repertoire has roughly 2.5 million clones, roughly 92% of them found once; the top ten carry under 0.15%. The sample comes from a study of shared clonotypes between healthy human individuals. Whole-study results and caveats: What limited the represented genetic and exposure-history diversity was the small number of donors. Memory subsets generally showed smaller estimated richness than naive subsets did.

This sequence originates from a man between 18 and 35 years old in good health. Sequencing input: naive CD4+ T cells sorted from blood. Subset in this sample: CD45RA+ positively selected. This chain links TRBV9 with TRBJ1-2; D is ambiguous. The CDR3 nucleotides are TGTGCCAGCAGCGTAGAGGCAACGGGGGGCTACACCTTC. Protein product: CASSVEATGGYTF.